This entry concerns a single T cell receptor beta chain. Its antigen is currently unknown. CDR1 is SGHDN, CDR2 FVKESK, per germline. Trimming cost V 4 bases and J 8 bases; bases outside gene matches: 10. This CDR3 region has 15 residues. Sorted-subset replicate PCR reactions were performed with approximately 200 ng DNA, corresponding to about 32,000 T cell genomes. The assay was immunoSEQ multiplex PCR, and TCRdb's table has in-frame clones only and misses some. The data show some 1,900,000 clones, approximately 94% seen once. This sample was taken from a study of shared clonotypes between healthy human individuals. Terminally differentiated effector memory CD45RA+ cells were excluded by CCR7 positive selection of CD45RO-negative cells. Donors had no recently reported acute infections or vaccinations and were HIV-negative. The study's findings and limits: Apart from blood, nothing was sampled; tissue repertoires likely differ.

V gene TRBV14 combines with J gene TRBJ1-4; 7 nucleotides line up with TRBD1. The origin of this receptor is a man younger than 35 in good health. The sequencing input was naive CD8+ T cells sorted from blood. DNA of the CDR3: TGTGCCAGCAGCCTCGACAGGGCTGAAGGGGAAAAACTGTTTTTT. Its protein is CASSLDRAEGEKLFF.